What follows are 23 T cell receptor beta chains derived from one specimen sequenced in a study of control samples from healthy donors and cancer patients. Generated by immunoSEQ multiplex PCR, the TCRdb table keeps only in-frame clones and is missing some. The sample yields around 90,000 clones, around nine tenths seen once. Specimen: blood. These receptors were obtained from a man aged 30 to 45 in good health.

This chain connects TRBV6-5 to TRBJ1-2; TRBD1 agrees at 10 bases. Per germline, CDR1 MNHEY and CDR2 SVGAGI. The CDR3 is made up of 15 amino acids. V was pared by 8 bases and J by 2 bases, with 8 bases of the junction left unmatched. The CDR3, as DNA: TGTGCCAGCTGGCGACAGGGGGCAAACAACTATGGCTACACCTTC. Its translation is CASWRQGANNYGYTF.

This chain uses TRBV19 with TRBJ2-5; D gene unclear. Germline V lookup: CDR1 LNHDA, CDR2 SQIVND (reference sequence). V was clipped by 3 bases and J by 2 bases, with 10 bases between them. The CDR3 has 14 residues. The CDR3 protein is CASSIAVGQETQYF. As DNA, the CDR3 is TGTGCCAGTAGTATTGCCGTAGGGCAAGAGACCCAGTACTTC.

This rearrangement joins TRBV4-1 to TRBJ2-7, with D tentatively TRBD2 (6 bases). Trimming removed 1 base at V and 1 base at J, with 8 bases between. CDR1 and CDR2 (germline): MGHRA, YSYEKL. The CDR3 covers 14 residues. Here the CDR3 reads CASSQAEGSYEQYV. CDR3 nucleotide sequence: TGCGCCAGCAGCCAAGCGGAGGGATCCTACGAGCAGTACGTC.

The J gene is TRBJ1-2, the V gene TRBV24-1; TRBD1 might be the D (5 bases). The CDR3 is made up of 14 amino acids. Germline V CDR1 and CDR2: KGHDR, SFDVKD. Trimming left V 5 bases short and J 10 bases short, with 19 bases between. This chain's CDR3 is CATSGGGKGCLYTF. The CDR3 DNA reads TGTGCCACCAGTGGGGGGGGGAAGGGTTGTCTCTACACCTTC.

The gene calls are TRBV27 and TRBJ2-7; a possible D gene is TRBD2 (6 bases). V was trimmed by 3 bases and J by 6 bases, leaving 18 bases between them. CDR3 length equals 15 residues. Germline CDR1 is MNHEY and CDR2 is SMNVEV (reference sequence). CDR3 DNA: TGTGCCAGCAGTTTGGTCCCCGGGGGATTAGGCGAGCAGTACGTC. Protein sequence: CASSLVPGGLGEQYV.

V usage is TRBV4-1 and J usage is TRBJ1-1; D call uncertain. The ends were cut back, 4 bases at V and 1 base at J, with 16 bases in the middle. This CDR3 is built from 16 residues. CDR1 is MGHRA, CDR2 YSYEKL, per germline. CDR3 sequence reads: CASSPPGSGGNTEAFF. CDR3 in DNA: TGCGCCAGCAGCCCCCCGGGCTCCGGAGGGAACACTGAAGCTTTCTTT.

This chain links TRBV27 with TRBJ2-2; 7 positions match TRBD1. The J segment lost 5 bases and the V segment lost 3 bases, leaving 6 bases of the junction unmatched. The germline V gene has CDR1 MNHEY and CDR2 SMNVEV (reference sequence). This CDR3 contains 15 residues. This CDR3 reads CASSFRQGPTGELFF. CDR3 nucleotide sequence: TGTGCCAGCAGTTTTAGACAGGGTCCTACCGGGGAGCTGTTTTTT.

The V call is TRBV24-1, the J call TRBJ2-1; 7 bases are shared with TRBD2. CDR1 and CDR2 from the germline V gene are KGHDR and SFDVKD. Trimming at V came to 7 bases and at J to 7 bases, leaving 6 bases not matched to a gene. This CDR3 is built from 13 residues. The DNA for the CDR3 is TGTGCCACCAGAGCGGGATCAGTTAATGAGCAGTTCTTC. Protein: CATRAGSVNEQFF.

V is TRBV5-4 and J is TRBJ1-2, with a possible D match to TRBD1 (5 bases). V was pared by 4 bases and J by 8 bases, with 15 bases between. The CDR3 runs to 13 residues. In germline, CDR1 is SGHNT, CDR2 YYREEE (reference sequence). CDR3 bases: TGTGCCAGCAGCGCAAAGGGGCGGAGCGGCTACACCTTC. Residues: CASSAKGRSGYTF.

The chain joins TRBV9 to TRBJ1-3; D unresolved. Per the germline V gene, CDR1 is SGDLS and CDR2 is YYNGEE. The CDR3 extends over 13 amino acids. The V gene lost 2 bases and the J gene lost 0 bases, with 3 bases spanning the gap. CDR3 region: CASSVDSGNTIYF. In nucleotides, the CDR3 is TGTGCCAGCAGCGTGGACTCTGGAAACACCATATATTTT.

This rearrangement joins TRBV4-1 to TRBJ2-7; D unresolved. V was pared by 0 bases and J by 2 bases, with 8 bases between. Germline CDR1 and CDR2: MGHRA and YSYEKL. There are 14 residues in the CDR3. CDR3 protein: CASSQEADTYEQYF. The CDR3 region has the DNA TGCGCCAGCAGCCAAGAGGCAGACACCTACGAGCAGTACTTC.

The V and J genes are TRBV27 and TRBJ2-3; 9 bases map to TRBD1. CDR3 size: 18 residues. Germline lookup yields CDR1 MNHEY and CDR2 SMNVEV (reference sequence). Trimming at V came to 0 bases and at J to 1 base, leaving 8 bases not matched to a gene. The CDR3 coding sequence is TGTGCCAGCAGTTTATCTTGGGGTAGGACAGGGGGCACAGATACGCAGTATTTT. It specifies CASSLSWGRTGGTDTQYF.

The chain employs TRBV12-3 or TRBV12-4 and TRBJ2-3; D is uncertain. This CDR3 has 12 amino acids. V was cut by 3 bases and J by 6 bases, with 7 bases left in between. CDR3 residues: CASSLVRDTQYF. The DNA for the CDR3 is TGTGCCAGCAGTTTGGTTCGGGATACGCAGTATTTT.

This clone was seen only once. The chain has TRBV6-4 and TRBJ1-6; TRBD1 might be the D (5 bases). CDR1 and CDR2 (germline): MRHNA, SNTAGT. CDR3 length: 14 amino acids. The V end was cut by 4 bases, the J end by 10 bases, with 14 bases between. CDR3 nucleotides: TGTGCCAGCAGTGCCGGGACGAGTCGGTCACCCCTCCACTTT. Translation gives CASSAGTSRSPLHF.

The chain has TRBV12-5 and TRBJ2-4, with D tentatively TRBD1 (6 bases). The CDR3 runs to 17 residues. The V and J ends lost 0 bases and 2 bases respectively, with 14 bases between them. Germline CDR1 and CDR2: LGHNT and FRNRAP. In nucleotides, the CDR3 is TGTGCTAGTGGTTTGGTAGAGGGGGTGTCCACCAAAAACATTCAGTACTTC. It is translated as CASGLVEGVSTKNIQYF.

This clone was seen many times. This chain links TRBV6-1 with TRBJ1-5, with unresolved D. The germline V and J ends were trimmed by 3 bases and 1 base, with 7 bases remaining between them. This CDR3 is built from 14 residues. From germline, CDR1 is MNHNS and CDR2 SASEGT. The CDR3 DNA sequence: TGTGCCAGCAGTGAGGTTGGGAGCAATCAGCCCCAGCATTTT. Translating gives CASSEVGSNQPQHF.

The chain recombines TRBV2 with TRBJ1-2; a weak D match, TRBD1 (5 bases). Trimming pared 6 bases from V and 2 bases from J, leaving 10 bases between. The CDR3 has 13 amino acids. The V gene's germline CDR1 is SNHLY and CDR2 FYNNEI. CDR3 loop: CASRAGSNYGYTF. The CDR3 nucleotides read TGTGCCAGCAGGGCAGGGTCAAACTATGGCTACACCTTC.

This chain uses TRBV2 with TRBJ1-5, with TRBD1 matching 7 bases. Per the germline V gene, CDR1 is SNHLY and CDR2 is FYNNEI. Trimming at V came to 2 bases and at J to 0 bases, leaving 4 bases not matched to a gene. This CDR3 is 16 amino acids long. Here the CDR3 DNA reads TGTGCCAGCAGTGAATCTGGGGACAGTAGCAATCAGCCCCAGCATTTT. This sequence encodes CASSESGDSSNQPQHF. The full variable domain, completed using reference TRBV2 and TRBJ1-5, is EPEVTQTPSHQVTQMGQEVILRCVPISNHLYFYWYRQILGQKVEFLVSFYNNEISEKSEIFDDQFSVERPDGSNFTLKIRSTKLEDSAMYFCASSESGDSSNQPQHFGDGTRLSIL.

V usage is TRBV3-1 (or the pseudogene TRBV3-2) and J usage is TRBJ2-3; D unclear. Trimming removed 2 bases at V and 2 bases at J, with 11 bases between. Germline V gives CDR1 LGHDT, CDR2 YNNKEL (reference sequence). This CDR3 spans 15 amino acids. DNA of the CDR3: TGTGCCAGCAGCCAAAGTGACCTTTACACAGATACGCAGTATTTT. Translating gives CASSQSDLYTDTQYF.

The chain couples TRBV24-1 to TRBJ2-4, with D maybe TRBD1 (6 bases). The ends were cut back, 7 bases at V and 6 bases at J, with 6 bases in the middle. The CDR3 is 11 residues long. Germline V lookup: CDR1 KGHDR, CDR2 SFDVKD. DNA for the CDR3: TGTGCCACCAGCAGGGGAAACATTCAGTACTTC. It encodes CATSRGNIQYF.

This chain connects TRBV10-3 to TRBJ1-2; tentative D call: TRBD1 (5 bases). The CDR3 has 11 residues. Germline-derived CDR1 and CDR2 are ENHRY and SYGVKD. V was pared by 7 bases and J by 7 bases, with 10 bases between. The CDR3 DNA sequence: TGTGCCATCATTGCAGGGCTTGGCTACACCTTC. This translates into CAIIAGLGYTF.

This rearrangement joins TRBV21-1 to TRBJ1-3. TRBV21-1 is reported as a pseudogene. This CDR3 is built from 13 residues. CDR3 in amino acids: CASSQPFGNTIYF. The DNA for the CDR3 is TGTGCCAGCAGCCAACCGTTCGGAAACACCATATATTTT.

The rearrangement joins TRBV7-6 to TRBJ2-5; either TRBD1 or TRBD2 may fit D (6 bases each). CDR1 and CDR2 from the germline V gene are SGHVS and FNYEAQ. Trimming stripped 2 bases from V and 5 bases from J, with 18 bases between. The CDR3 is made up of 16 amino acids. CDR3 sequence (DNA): TGTGCCAGCAGCTTACCGGGGGCGGGGTCTGGGGAGACCCAGTACTTC. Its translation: CASSLPGAGSGETQYF.